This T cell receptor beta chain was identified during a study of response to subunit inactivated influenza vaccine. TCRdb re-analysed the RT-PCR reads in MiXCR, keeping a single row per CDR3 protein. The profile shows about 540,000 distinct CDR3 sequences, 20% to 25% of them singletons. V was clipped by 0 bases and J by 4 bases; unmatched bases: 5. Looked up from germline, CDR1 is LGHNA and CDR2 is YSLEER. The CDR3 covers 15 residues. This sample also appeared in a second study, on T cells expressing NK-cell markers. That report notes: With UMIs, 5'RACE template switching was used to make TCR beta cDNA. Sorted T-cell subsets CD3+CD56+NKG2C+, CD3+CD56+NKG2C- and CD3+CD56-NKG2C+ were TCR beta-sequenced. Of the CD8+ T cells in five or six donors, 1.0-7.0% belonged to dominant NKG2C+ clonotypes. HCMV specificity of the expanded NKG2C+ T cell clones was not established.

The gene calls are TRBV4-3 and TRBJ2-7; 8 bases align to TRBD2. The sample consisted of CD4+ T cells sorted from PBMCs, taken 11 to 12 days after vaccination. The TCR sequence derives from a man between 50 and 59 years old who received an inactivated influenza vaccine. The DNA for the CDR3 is TGCGCCAGCAGCCAAGAGTCGGGAGGGCCGTACGAGCAGTACTTC. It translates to CASSQESGGPYEQYF.